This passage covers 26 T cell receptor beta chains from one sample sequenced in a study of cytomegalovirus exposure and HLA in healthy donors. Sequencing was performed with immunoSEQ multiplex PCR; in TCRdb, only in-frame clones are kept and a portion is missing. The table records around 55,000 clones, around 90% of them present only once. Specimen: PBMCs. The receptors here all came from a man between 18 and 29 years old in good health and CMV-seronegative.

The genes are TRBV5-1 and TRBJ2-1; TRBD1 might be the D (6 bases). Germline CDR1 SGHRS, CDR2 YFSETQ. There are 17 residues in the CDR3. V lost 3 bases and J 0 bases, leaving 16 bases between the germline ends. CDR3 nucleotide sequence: TGCGCCAGCAGCTCAGGGGCATATTCCAGCTCCTACAATGAGCAGTTCTTC. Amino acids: CASSSGAYSSSYNEQFF.

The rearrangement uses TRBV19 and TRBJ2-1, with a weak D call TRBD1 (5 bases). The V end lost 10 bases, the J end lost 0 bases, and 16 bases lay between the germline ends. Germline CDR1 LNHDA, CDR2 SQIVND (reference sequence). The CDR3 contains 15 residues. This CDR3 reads CATIGQESSYNEQFF. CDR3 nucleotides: TGTGCCACCATAGGACAAGAAAGCTCCTACAATGAGCAGTTCTTC.

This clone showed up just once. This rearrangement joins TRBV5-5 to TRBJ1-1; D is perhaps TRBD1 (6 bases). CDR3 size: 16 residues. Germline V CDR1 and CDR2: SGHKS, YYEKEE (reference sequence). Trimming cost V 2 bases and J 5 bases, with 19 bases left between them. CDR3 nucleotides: TGTGCCAGCAGCTTAACTCTCCCGACAGGCTCGACTGAAGCTTTCTTT. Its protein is CASSLTLPTGSTEAFF. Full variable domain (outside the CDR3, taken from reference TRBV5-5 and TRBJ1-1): DAGVTQSPTHLIKTRGQQVTLRCSPISGHKSVSWYQQVLGQGPQFIFQYYEKEERGRGNFPDRFSARQFPNYSSELNVNALLLGDSALYLCASSLTLPTGSTEAFFGQGTRLTVV.

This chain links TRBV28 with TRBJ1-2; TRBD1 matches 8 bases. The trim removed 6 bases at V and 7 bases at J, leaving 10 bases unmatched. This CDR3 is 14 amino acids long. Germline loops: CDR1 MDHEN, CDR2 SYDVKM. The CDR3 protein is CASRLRDRSFGYTF. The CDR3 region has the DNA TGTGCCAGCAGGCTCCGGGACAGGTCCTTTGGCTACACCTTC.

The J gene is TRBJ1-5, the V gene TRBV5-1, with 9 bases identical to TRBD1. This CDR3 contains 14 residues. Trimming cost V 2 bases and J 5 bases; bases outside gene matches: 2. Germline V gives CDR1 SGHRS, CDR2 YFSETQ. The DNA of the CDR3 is TGCGCCAGCAGCTTTACAGGGGGCGATCAGCCCCAGCATTTT. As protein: CASSFTGGDQPQHF.

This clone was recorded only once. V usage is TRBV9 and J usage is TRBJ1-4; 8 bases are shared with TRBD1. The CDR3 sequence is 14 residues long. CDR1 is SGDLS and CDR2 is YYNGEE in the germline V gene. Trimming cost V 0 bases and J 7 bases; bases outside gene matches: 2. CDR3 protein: CASSVGTGSEKLFF. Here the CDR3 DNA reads TGTGCCAGCAGCGTAGGGACAGGGAGTGAAAAACTGTTTTTT.

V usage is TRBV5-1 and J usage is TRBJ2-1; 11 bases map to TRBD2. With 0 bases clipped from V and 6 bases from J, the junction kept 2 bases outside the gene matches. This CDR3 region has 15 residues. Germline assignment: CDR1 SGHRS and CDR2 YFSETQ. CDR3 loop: CASSLVTSGSNEQFF. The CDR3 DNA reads TGCGCCAGCAGCTTGGTCACTAGCGGGAGCAATGAGCAGTTCTTC.

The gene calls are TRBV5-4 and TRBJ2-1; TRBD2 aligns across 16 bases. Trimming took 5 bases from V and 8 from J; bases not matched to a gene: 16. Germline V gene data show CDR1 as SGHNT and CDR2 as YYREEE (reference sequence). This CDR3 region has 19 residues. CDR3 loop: CASRGRGLAGGPGSDEQFF. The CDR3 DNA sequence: TGTGCCAGCAGGGGGCGGGGACTAGCGGGAGGGCCCGGATCCGATGAGCAGTTCTTC.

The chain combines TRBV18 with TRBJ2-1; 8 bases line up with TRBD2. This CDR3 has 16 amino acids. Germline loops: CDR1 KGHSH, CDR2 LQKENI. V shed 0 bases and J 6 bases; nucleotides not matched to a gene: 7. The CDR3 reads CASSPPSGGGFNEQFF. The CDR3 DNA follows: TGTGCCAGCTCACCACCTTCGGGGGGGGGTTTCAATGAGCAGTTCTTC.

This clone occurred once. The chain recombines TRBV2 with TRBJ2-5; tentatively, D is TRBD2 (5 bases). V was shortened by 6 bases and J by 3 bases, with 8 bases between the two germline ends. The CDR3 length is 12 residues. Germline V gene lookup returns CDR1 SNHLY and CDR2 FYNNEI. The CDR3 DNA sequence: TGTGCCAGCAGGGACTGGAAAGAGACCCAGTACTTC. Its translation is CASRDWKETQYF.

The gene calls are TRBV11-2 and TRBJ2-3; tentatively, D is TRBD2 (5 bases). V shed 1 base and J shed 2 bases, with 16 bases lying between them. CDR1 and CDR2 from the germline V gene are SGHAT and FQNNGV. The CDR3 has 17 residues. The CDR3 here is CASSLGRTGSITDTQYF. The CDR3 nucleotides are TGTGCCAGCAGCTTAGGTAGGACGGGATCTATCACAGATACGCAGTATTTT.

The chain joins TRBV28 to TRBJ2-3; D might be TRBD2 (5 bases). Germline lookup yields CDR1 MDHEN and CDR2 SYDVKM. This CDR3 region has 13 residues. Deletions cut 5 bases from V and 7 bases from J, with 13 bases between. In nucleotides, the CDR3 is TGTGCCAGCAGTCCCCCACTAGATTATACGCAGTATTTT. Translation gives CASSPPLDYTQYF.

The CDR3 loop is CASLPRGDYSGNTIYF. CDR3 bases: TGTGCCAGCCTCCCTCGCGGGGATTACTCTGGAAACACCATATATTTT. The chain carries TRBV19 and TRBJ1-3; D unresolved. The V and J ends lost 9 bases and 0 bases respectively, with 18 bases between them. The CDR3 is 16 amino acids. Looked up from germline, CDR1 is LNHDA and CDR2 is SQIVND (reference sequence).

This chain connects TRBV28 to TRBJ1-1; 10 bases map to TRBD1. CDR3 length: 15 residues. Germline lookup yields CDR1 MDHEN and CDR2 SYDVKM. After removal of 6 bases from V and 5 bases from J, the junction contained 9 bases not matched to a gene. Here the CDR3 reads CASRASGTGDTEAFF. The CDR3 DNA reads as TGTGCCAGCAGGGCCTCCGGGACAGGGGATACTGAAGCTTTCTTT.

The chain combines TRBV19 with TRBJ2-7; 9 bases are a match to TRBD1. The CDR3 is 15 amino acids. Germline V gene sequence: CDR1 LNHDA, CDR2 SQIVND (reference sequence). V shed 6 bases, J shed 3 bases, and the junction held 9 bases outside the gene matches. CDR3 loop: CASSNTGTGFYEQYF. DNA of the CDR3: TGTGCCAGTAGCAACACCGGGACAGGGTTCTACGAGCAGTACTTC.

CDR3: CASSIGGGGVGGYTF. The CDR3 nucleotides read TGTGCCAGTAGTATAGGCGGCGGGGGTGTCGGTGGCTACACCTTC. This chain connects TRBV19 to TRBJ1-2, with D possibly TRBD1 on 5 matching bases. This CDR3 region has 15 residues. Germline V CDR1 and CDR2: LNHDA, SQIVND (reference sequence). Trimming removed 1 base from V and 7 bases from J, with 16 bases in between.

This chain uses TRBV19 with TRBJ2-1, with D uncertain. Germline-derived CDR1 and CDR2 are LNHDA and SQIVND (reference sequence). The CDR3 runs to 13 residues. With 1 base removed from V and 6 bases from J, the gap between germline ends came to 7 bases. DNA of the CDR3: TGTGCCAGTAGTATAGTAACAGTCAATGAGCAGTTCTTC. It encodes CASSIVTVNEQFF.

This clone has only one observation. The CDR3 bases are TGTGCCTGGAGTGGCGGTCCCAATCAGCCCCAGCATTTT. Amino acid sequence: CAWSGGPNQPQHF. This chain uses TRBV30 with TRBJ1-5; no definite D call. CDR3 size: 13 residues. Germline CDR1 GTSNPN, CDR2 SVGIG (reference sequence). V was clipped by 1 base and J by 3 bases, with 7 bases between them.

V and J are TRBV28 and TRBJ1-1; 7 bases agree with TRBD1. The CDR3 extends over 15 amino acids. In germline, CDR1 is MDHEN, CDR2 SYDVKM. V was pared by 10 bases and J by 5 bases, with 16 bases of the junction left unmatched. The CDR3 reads CATTAFGQGETEAFF. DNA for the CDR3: TGTGCCACCACCGCGTTCGGGCAGGGGGAGACTGAAGCTTTCTTT.

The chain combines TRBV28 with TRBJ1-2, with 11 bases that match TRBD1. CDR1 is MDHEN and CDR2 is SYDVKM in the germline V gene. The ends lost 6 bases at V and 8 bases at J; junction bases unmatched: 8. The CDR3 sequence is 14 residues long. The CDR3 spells CASSGGTGGEGYTF. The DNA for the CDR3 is TGTGCCAGCAGCGGCGGGACAGGGGGGGAAGGCTACACCTTC.

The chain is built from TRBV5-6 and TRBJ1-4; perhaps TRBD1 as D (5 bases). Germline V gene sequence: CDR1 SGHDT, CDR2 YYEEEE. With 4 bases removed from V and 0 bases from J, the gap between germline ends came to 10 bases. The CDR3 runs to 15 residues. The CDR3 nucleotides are TGTGCCAGCAGCCCCTGGGGGGCAACTAATGAAAAACTGTTTTTT. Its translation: CASSPWGATNEKLFF.

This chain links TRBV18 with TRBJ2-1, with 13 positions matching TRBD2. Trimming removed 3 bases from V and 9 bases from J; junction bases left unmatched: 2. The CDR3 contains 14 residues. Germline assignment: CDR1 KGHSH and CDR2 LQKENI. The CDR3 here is CASSPGLAGFEQFF. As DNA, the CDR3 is TGTGCCAGCTCACCGGGACTAGCGGGGTTTGAGCAGTTCTTC.

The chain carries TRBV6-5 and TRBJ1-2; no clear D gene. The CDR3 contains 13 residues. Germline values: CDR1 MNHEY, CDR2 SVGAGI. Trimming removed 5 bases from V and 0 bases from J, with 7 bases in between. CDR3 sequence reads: CASSRTANYGYTF. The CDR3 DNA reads TGTGCCAGCAGTCGTACAGCTAACTATGGCTACACCTTC.

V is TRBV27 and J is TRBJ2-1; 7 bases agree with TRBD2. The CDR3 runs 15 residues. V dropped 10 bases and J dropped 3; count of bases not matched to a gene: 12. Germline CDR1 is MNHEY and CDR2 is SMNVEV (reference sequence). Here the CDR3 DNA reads TGTGCCACCCCCCCCGGGGCTAGCGGCTACAATGAGCAGTTCTTC. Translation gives CATPPGASGYNEQFF.

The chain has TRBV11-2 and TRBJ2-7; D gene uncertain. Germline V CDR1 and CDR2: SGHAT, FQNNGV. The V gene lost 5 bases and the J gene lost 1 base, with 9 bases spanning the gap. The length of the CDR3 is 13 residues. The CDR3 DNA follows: TGTGCCAGCAGCCCCCTTTCTTCCTACGAGCAGTACTTC. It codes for CASSPLSSYEQYF.

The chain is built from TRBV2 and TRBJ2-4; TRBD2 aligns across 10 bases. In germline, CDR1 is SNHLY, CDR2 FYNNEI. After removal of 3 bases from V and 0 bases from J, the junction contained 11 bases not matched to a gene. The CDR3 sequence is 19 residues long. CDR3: CASSDARTSGILAKNIQYF. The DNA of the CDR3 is TGTGCCAGCAGTGACGCGAGGACTAGCGGAATACTAGCCAAAAACATTCAGTACTTC.